A selection of T cell receptor beta chains follows, all from one sample in a study of shared clonotypes between healthy human individuals. Method: immunoSEQ multiplex PCR; TCRdb's copy keeps in-frame clones and lacks some. The sample consists of over a million clones, about 84% of them appearing once. The sequencing input was memory CD4+ T cells from PBMCs. The origin of the receptors is a man aged 18-30 years in good health. Some clones in this sample may be carry-over from other donors' samples. Each CDR3 is given without its conserved first and last residue. Only part of the rows carry a size: once, few, many, or a class if the clone is expanded.

j_call	clone_size	v_call	cdr3_aa
TRBJ2-7	.	TRBV29-1	SVRDSSYEQY
TRBJ2-7	.	TRBV28	ASSSEGAGYEQY
TRBJ1-3	.	TRBV18	ASSQSGPLSGNTIY
TRBJ2-3	.	TRBV30	AWSTEAGTDTQY
TRBJ2-2	.	TRBV5-6	ASSLGHGRARAGELF
TRBJ1-4	few	TRBV11-2	ASSSRGDRTNEKLF
TRBJ1-1	few	TRBV20-1	SARSNTEAF
TRBJ1-2	.	TRBV30	AWSEGANYGYT
TRBJ2-5	.	TRBV5-1	ASSLVRRTSGDQETQY
TRBJ1-3	.	TRBV11-2	ASSLGLPNSGNTIY
TRBJ2-7	.	TRBV13	ASSSRGTGTYEQY
TRBJ1-5	.	TRBV28	ASSLSGRLNQPQH
TRBJ2-2	many	TRBV5-8	ASSLVGANTGELF
TRBJ2-5	.	TRBV9	ASSPHIPTGLQETQY
TRBJ1-4	.	TRBV7-6	ASNKGVGGHQKLF
TRBJ2-7	.	TRBV28	ASSLSGLGQGGSYEQY
TRBJ1-6	.	TRBV27	ASRFRDRANSPLH
TRBJ2-3	.	TRBV28	AVGASGRAGTDTQY
TRBJ2-3	few	TRBV7-2	ASSRILNSPDTQY
TRBJ2-5	.	TRBV28	ASRKWTEETQY
TRBJ2-7	.	TRBV4-3	ASSQVSGRGEQY
TRBJ2-3	.	TRBV5-3	ARSLAAGGTDTQY
TRBJ1-2	.	TRBV18	ASSPRQALFSYT
TRBJ2-7	.	TRBV2	ASRPTQGWEQY
TRBJ1-2	.	TRBV25-1	ASSDPGPSGVNYGYT
TRBJ2-5	.	TRBV28	ASSPWDRKDQETQY
TRBJ2-1	.	TRBV7-7	ASSTGLVAEQF
TRBJ1-2	.	TRBV25-1	ATVQTGGNYGYT
TRBJ1-5	.	TRBV6-5	ASSSQGGNQPQH
TRBJ2-7	.	TRBV7-9	ASSPGLGSGLGYEQY
TRBJ2-7	.	TRBV7-3	ASSPGTGYEQY
TRBJ1-1	once	TRBV29-1	SVEVGGGTEAF
TRBJ2-1	.	TRBV4-2	ASSQDPRGRLPNEQF
TRBJ2-5	.	TRBV9	ASSSGGTEETQY
TRBJ2-2	once	TRBV5-6	ASSRTSGSSLNTGELF
TRBJ1-5	.	TRBV2	ASSAGGQVQPQH
TRBJ2-3	.	TRBV7-9	ASSLDSGLDTQY
TRBJ2-5	.	TRBV2	ASSPRGGLGETQY
TRBJ1-5	.	TRBV6-5	ASSDTGGGQPQH
TRBJ1-2	.	TRBV27	ASSLTVWDLYGYT
TRBJ2-2	.	TRBV6-6	ASSYYGELF
TRBJ2-2	.	TRBV21-1	ASSKETSGNTGELF
TRBJ2-3	.	TRBV10-3	ATLQSSGRNTDTQY
TRBJ2-2	.	TRBV18	ASRPVGHANTGELF
TRBJ2-3	.	TRBV2	ASSESSSHTQY
TRBJ2-3	.	TRBV7-9	ASSLQAPSTDTQY
TRBJ2-1	.	TRBV29-1	SVMTGSSYNEQF
TRBJ2-1	many	TRBV2	ASRWGREDEQF
TRBJ2-1	.	TRBV18	ASSPAGTSGRHEQF
TRBJ1-2	.	TRBV29-1	SAKQGTKSYGYT
TRBJ2-3	.	TRBV15	ATSRGPSPDTQY
TRBJ1-2	.	TRBV2	ASSEGGGGYT
TRBJ1-5	.	TRBV2	ASSEGTGGVQPQH
TRBJ2-7	.	TRBV10-1	ASRQDRIRSYEQY
TRBJ2-7	.	TRBV27	ASRPRVENYEQY
TRBJ2-7	.	TRBV21-1	ASSKASTDPSYEQY
TRBJ2-3	.	TRBV6-1	ASRAGLALTDTQY
TRBJ2-3	.	TRBV4-1	ASSQSRRTSSTDTQY
TRBJ2-7	.	TRBV6-5	ASSYSQGTYEQY